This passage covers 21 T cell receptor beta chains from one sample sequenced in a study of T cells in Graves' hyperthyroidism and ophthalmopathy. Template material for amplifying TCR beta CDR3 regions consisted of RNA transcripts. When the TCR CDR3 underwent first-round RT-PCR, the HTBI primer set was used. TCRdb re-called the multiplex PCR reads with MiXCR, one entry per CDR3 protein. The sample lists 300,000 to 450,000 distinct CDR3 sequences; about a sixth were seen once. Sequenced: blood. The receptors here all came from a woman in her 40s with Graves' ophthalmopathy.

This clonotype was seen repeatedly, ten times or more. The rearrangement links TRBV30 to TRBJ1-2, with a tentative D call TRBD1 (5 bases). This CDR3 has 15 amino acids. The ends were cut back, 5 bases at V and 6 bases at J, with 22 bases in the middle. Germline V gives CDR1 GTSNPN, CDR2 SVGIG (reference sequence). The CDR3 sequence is CAWGGVVYQGDGYTF. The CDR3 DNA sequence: TGTGCCTGGGGGGGAGTTGTCTATCAGGGAGATGGCTACACCTTC.

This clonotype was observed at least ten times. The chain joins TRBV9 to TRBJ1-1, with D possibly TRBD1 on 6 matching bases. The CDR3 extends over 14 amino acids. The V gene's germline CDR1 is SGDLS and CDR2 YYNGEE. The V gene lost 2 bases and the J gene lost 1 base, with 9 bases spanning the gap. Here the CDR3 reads CASSVGDKNTEAFF. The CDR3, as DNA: TGTGCCAGCAGCGTCGGGGACAAGAACACTGAAGCTTTCTTT.

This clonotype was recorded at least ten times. Here the CDR3 DNA reads TGTGCCAGCAGTTACTATCCCGAAGGGACAACTCAGCCCCAGCATTTT. This sequence encodes CASSYYPEGTTQPQHF. V and J are TRBV6-5 and TRBJ1-5, with D tentatively TRBD1 (6 bases). From germline, CDR1 is MNHEY and CDR2 SVGAGI. Trimming shortened V by 1 base and J by 6 bases, and 16 bases separated the two germline ends. The CDR3 is 16 residues long.

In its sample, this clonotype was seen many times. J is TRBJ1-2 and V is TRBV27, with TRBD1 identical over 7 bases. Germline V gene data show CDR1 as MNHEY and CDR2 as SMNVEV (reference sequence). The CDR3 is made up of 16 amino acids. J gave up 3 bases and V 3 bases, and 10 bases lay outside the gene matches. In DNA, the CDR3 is TGTGCCAGCAGTTTTCAGGGGGGAGGGGGCGACTATGGCTACACCTTC. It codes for CASSFQGGGGDYGYTF.

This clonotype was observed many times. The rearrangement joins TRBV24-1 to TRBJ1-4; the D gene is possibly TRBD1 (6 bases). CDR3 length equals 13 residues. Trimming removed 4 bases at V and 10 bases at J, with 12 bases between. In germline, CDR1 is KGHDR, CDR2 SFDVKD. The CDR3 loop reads CATSDRTVGKLFF. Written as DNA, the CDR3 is TGTGCCACCAGTGACAGGACAGTCGGAAAACTGTTTTTT.

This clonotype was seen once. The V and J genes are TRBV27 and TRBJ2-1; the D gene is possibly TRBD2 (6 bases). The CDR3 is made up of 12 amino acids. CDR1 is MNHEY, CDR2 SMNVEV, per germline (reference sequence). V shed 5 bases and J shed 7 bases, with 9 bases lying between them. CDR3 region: CASSRGTNEQFF. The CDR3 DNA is TGTGCCAGCAGTAGAGGGACTAATGAGCAGTTCTTC.

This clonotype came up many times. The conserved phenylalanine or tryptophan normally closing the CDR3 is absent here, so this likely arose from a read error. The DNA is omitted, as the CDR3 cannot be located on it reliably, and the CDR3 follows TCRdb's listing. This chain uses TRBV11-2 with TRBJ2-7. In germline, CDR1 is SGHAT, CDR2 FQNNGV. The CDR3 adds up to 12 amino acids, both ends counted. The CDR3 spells CASSLDLGTFCI.

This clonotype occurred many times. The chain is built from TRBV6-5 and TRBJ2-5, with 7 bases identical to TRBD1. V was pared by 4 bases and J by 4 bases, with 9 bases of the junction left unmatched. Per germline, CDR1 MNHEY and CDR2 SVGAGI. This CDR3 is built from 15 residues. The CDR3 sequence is CASSSLDRVRETQYF. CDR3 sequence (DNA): TGTGCCAGCAGTTCCCTAGACAGGGTCCGAGAGACCCAGTACTTC.

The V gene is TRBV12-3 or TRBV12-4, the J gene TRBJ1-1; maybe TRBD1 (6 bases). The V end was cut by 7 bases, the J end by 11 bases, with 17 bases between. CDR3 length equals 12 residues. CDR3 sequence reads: CASTPDGGSAFF. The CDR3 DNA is TGTGCCAGCACCCCCGATGGGGGCAGCGCTTTCTTT.

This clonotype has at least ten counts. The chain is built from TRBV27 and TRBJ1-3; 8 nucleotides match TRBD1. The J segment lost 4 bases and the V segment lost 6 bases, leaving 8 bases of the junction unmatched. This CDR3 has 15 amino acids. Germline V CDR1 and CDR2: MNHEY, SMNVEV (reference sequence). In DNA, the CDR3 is TGTGCCAGCAGACTCCAGGGGGCAAGGGGAAACACCATATATTTT. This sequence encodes CASRLQGARGNTIYF.

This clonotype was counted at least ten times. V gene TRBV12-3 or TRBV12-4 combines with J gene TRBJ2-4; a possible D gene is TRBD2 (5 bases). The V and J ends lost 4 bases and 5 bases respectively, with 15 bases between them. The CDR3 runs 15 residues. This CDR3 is CASSSDRGGQNIQYF. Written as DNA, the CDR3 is TGTGCCAGCAGTTCAGACCGCGGCGGGCAAAACATTCAGTACTTC.

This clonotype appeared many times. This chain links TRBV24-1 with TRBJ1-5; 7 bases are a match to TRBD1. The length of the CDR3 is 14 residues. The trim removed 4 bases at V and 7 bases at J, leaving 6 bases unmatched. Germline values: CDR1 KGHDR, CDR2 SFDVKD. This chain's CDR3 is CATSDNRGHQPQHF. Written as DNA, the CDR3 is TGTGCCACCAGTGACAACAGGGGACACCAGCCCCAGCATTTT.

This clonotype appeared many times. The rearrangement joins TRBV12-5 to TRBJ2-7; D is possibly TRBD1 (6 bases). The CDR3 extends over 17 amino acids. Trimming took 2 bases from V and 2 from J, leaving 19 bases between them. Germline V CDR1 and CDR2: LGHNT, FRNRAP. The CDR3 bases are TGTGCTAGTGGTTTGCCTACCTCCCCCGGGACAACCTACGAGCAGTACTTC. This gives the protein CASGLPTSPGTTYEQYF. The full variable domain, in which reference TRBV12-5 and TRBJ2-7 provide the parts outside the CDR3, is DARVTQTPRHKVTEMGQEVTMRCQPILGHNTVFWYRQTMMQGLELLAYFRNRAPLDDSGMPKDRFSAEMPDATLATLKIQPSEPRDSAVYFCASGLPTSPGTTYEQYFGPGTRLTVT.

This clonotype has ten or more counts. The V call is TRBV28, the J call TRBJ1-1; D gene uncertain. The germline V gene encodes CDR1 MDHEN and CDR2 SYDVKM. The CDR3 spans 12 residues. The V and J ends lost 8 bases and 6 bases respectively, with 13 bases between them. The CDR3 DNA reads TGTGCCAGCGAACGTAGACCCGCTGAAGCTTTCTTT. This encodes CASERRPAEAFF.

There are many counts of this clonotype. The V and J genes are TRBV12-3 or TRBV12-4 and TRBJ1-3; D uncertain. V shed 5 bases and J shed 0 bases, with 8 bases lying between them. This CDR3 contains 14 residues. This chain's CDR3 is CASSTGVSGNTIYF. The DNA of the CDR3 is TGTGCCAGCAGTACCGGGGTCTCTGGAAACACCATATATTTT.

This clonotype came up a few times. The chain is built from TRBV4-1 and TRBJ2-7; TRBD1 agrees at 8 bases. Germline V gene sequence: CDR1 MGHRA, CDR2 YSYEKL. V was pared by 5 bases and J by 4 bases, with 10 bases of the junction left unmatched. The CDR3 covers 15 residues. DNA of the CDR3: TGCGCCAGCAGCATCTCCGAGACAGGGGCTTACGAGCAGTACTTC. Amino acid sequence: CASSISETGAYEQYF.

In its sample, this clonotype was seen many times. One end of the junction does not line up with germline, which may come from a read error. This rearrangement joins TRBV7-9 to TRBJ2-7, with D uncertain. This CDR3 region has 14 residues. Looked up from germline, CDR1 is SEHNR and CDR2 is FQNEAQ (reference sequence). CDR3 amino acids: CANSPNDLRYEQYF. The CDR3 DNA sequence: TGTGCCAACAGCCCAAATGACCTCCGCTACGAGCAGTACTTC.

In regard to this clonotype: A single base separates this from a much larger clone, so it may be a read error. CDR3 amino acids: CAISDRVKGGIDTEAFF. Here the CDR3 DNA reads TGTGCCATCAGTGATCGGGTTAAGGGGGGTATAGACACTGAAGCTTTCTTT. V is TRBV10-3 and J is TRBJ1-1, with D perhaps TRBD1 (6 bases). The CDR3 consists of 17 residues. Trimming removed 3 bases from V and 3 bases from J, with 20 bases in between. Germline values: CDR1 ENHRY, CDR2 SYGVKD.

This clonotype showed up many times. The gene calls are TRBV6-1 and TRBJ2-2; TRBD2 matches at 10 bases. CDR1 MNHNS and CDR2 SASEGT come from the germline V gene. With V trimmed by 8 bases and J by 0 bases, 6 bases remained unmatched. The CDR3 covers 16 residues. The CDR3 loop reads CASGPLAGANTGELFF. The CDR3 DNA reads TGTGCCAGCGGCCCTCTAGCGGGAGCGAACACCGGGGAGCTGTTTTTT.

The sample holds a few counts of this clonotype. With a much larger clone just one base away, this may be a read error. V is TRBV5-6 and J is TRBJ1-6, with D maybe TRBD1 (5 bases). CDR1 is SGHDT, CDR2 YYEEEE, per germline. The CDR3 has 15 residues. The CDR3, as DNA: TGTGTCAGCAGCTTGGGTCAGGGAAAAGGTTCACCCCTCCACTTT. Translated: CVSSLGQGKGSPLHF.

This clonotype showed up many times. The CDR3 protein is CAWSQLGTLGYGYTF. The CDR3 DNA sequence: TGTGCCTGGAGTCAGCTCGGGACACTGGGGTATGGCTACACCTTC. The chain carries TRBV30 and TRBJ1-2; D may be TRBD1 (6 bases). The V and J ends lost 2 bases and 5 bases respectively, with 18 bases between them. The CDR3 consists of 15 residues. Per germline, CDR1 GTSNPN and CDR2 SVGIG (reference sequence).